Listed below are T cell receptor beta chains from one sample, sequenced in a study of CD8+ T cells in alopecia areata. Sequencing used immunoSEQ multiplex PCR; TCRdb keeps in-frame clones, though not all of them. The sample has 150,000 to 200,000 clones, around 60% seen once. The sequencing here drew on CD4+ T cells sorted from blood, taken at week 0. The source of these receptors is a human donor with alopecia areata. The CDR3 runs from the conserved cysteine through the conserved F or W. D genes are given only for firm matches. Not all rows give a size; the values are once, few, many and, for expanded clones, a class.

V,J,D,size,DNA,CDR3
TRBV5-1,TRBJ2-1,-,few,TGCGCCAGCAGCTTGGCCCACGTGGGGGAGCAGTTCTTC,CASSLAHVGEQFF
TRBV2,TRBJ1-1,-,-,TGTGCCAGCAAGGACAATCGGAACACTGAAGCTTTCTTT,CASKDNRNTEAFF
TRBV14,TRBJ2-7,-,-,TGTGCCAGCGGACGGCGGGGAGACTACGAGCAGTACTTC,CASGRRGDYEQYF
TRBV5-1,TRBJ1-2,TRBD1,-,TGCGCCAGCAGCTTGGGACAGGGAGCCTATGTTGGCTACACCTTC,CASSLGQGAYVGYTF
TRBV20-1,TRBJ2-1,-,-,TGCAGTGCTATTACCCGGGGTGAGCAGTTCTTC,CSAITRGEQFF
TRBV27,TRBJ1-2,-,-,TGTGCCAGCAGCCCCAGGAGGGGTGGCTATGGCTACACCTTC,CASSPRRGGYGYTF
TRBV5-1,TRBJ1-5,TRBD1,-,TGCGCCAGCAGCTTGGGGGACAGGCCCTATCAGCCCCAGCATTTT,CASSLGDRPYQPQHF
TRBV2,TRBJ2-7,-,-,TGCGCCAGCAGCCAAGATAGAGGTTTCTACGAGCAGTACTTC,CASSQDRGFYEQYF
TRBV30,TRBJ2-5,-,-,TGTGCCTGGAGTTTACCAACGGGGGCCCAAGAGACCCAGTACTTC,CAWSLPTGAQETQYF
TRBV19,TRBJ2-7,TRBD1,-,TGTGCCAGTAGCAAGACATCCGGGGACAGGGGCGTCGAGCAGTACTTC,CASSKTSGDRGVEQYF
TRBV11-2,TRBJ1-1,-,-,TGTGCCAGCAGCCTAAGTTGGACCTCTAGTGCTGAAGCTTTCTTT,CASSLSWTSSAEAFF
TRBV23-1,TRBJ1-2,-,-,TGCGCCAGCAGTCATAAGCGCCTCTATGGCTACACCTTC,CASSHKRLYGYTF
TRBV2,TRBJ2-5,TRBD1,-,TGTGCCAGCAGTGTCGGGACAGACCAAGAGACCCAGTACTTC,CASSVGTDQETQYF
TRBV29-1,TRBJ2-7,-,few,TGCAGCGTTGGGGACGGCGCCTACGAGCAGTACTTC,CSVGDGAYEQYF
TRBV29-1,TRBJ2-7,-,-,TGCAGCGTTGGTAGGGGCTACGAGCAGTACTTC,CSVGRGYEQYF
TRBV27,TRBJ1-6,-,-,TGTGCCAGCAGCTCCGGGGGCTCCTATAATTCACCCCTCCACTTT,CASSSGGSYNSPLHF
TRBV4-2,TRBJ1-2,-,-,TGTGCCAGCAGCCAAGGGGGAGGGTATGGCTACACCTTC,CASSQGGGYGYTF
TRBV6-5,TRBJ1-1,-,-,TGTGCCAGCAGTAATCACCGGGACTCAACCGAAGCTTTCTTT,CASSNHRDSTEAFF
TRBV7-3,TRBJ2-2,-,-,TGTGCCAGCAGCAAGTATACGGGGACGGCGAACACCGGGGAGCTGTTTTTT,CASSKYTGTANTGELFF
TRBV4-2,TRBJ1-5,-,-,TGTGCCAGCAGCCAAGAGCCAGGGGTTTGGAATCAGCCCCAGCATTTT,CASSQEPGVWNQPQHF
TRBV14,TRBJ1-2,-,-,TGTGCCAGCAGCCAAGATCTAGGGGGAAGCGGCTACACCTTC,CASSQDLGGSGYTF
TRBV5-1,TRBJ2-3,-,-,TGCGCCAGCAGCTTGGATTTGAAGGGAGATACGCAGTATTTT,CASSLDLKGDTQYF
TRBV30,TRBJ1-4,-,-,TGTGCCTGGAGTAGAACAACTAATGAAAAACTGTTTTTT,CAWSRTTNEKLFF
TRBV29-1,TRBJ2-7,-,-,TGCAGCGTTGAAGCCCGGGACTCCTACGAGCAGTACTTC,CSVEARDSYEQYF
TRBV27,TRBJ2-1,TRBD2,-,TGTGCCAGCAGTTCAGGAGCGGGGGGGCCTGCGAATGAGCAGTTCTTC,CASSSGAGGPANEQFF
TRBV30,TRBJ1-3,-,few,TGTGCCTGGGGTACCCTCTCTGGAAACACCATATATTTT,CAWGTLSGNTIYF
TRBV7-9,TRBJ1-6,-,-,TGTGCCAGCAGCCAACCTGGGGCTGGGAATTCACCCCTCCACTTT,CASSQPGAGNSPLHF
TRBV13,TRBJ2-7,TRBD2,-,TGTGCCAGCAGCGGACCCCGGACTAAGCGGGGCCAGTACTTC,CASSGPRTKRGQYF
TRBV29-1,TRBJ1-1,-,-,TGCAGCGTGGTCGAGGGATACACTGAAGCTTTCTTT,CSVVEGYTEAFF
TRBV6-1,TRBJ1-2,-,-,TGTGCCAGCAGTGCGGGTCCCGGGACAACTTCTAACTATGGCTACACCTTC,CASSAGPGTTSNYGYTF
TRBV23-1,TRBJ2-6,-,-,TGCGCCAGCAGTCAATCCGGCCCCAGGTTAGGGGCCAACGTCCTGACTTTC,CASSQSGPRLGANVLTF
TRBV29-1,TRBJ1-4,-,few,TGCAGCGTTGAATTAGAAGGGGGGCTGACTGAAAAACTGTTTTTT,CSVELEGGLTEKLFF
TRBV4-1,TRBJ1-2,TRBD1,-,TGCGCCAGCAGCCCATTCCCGGGACAGGCCTCTAACTATGGCTACACCTTC,CASSPFPGQASNYGYTF
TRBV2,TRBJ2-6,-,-,TGTGCCAGCAACAAGGACCCCTACTCTGGGGCCAACGTCCTGACTTTC,CASNKDPYSGANVLTF
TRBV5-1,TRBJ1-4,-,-,TGCGCCAGCAGCTCTATTGGGGGAGCAACTAATGAAAAACTGTTTTTT,CASSSIGGATNEKLFF
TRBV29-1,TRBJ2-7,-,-,TGCAGCGTTGAAAACGGCTACGAGCAGTACTTC,CSVENGYEQYF
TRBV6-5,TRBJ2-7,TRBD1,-,TGTGCCAGCAGTTACTCAGGGACAGGAAGTCGGCAGTACTTC,CASSYSGTGSRQYF
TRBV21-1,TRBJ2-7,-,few,TGTGCCAGCAGCATTTGGACAGGCCCCTCTAGGGACGAGCAGTACTTC,CASSIWTGPSRDEQYF
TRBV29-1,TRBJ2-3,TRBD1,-,TGCAGCGTCTCCAAGGGACAGGGTTTTGTTGGAGGTACGCAGTATTTT,CSVSKGQGFVGGTQYF
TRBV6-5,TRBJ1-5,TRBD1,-,TGTGCCAGCAGTGCAGGACAGGGTAGCAATCAGCCCCAGCATTTT,CASSAGQGSNQPQHF
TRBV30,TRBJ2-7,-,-,TGTGCCTGGAGTGTGTGGGTAGGGAACCACGAGCAGTACTTC,CAWSVWVGNHEQYF
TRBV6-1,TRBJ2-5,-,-,TGTGCCAGCCGGCAAGAGACCCAGTACTTC,CASRQETQYF
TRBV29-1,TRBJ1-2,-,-,TGCAGCGTGGGAGACGGGGGGCTCGGCTATGGCTACACCTTC,CSVGDGGLGYGYTF
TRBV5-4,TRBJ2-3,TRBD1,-,TGTGCCAGCAGCTTAAGGACAGGACAAACAGATACGCAGTATTTT,CASSLRTGQTDTQYF
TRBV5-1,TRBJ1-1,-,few,TGCGCCAGCAGCCCGGGACAGAACACTGAAGCTTTCTTT,CASSPGQNTEAFF
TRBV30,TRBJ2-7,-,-,TGTGCCTGGAGTGCCCGCGGGTTTCAGGGAATCGGAGGCGAGCAGTACTTC,CAWSARGFQGIGGEQYF
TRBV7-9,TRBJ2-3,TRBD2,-,TGTGCCAGCAGGCCCTCGGGACTAGCGGGGGGGCCAGGTGGAGATACGCAGTATTTT,CASRPSGLAGGPGGDTQYF
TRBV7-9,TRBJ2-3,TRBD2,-,TGTGCCAGCAGCATACTAGCGGGGGGGCCAGATACGCAGTATTTT,CASSILAGGPDTQYF
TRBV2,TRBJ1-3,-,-,TGTGCCAGCAGAGCCGTAAGGGGGGTCTCTCCCGCCATATATTTT,CASRAVRGVSPAIYF
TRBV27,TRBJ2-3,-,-,TGTGCCAGCAGTTTGGTGGTTAGAGATACGCAGTATTTT,CASSLVVRDTQYF
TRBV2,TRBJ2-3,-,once,TGTGCCAGCCAGCCCTTATTGCGCAGGGATACGCAGTATTTT,CASQPLLRRDTQYF
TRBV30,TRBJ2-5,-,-,TGTGCCTGGAGTGTACGGCGAGGGTCGGGAGAGACCCAGTACTTC,CAWSVRRGSGETQYF
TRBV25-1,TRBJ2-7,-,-,TGTGCCAGCACGGGGGGCCCGCCCTACGAGCAGTACTTC,CASTGGPPYEQYF
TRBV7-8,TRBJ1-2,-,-,TGTGCCAGCAGCTTAGGGGCCACCTATGGCTACACCTTC,CASSLGATYGYTF
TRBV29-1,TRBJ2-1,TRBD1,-,TGCAGCGTTCGACAGGGACCGATGCCCTACAATGAGCAGTTCTTC,CSVRQGPMPYNEQFF